The 7 T cell receptor beta chains in this list originate from one sample, sequenced in a study of T cell repertoires and HLA-DP antigens (dated by TCRdb to 2016 to 2019). Libraries were made using the immunoSEQ multiplex PCR assay. TCRdb stores this immuneACCESS table with in-frame sequences only. Part of the clones is absent; in the studies checked, under half of the shortfall reflects unresolved V genes, and no reason is known for the rest. The sample yields 75,000 to 90,000 clones; approximately 89% were counted once. The top ten constitute 1.7% of the sample. Their specific antigens are unknown. Source material: CD4+ T cells from PBMCs. Every receptor here comes from a man aged 45 to 65 in good health and CMV-seronegative.

The chain has TRBV7-8 and TRBJ2-7; 9 bases line up with TRBD1. The germline V gene has CDR1 SGHVS and CDR2 FQNEAQ. After removal of 5 bases from V and 2 bases from J, the junction contained 4 bases not matched to a gene. The CDR3 runs to 14 residues. DNA of the CDR3: TGTGCCAGCAGCCCCGACAGGGGGGCCTACGAGCAGTACTTC. Amino acid sequence: CASSPDRGAYEQYF.

V is TRBV7-9 and J is TRBJ1-2, with a possible D match to TRBD1 (6 bases). CDR3 length: 13 amino acids. V was trimmed by 5 bases and J by 7 bases, leaving 14 bases between them. From germline, CDR1 is SEHNR and CDR2 FQNEAQ (reference sequence). CDR3: CASSVWGAAGYTF. CDR3 in DNA: TGTGCCAGCAGCGTATGGGGGGCGGCTGGCTACACCTTC.

The gene calls are TRBV28 and TRBJ1-5; TRBD1 matches 8 bases. Germline V lookup: CDR1 MDHEN, CDR2 SYDVKM. The CDR3 contains 15 residues. V lost 6 bases to trimming and J lost 2 bases; unmatched junction nucleotides: 6. As DNA, the CDR3 is TGTGCCAGCAGCACAGGGGGGCCCCGCAATCAGCCCCAGCATTTT. Translating gives CASSTGGPRNQPQHF.

The chain couples TRBV30 to TRBJ2-3; D may be TRBD2 (5 bases). Trimming removed 3 bases from V and 9 bases from J, with 16 bases in between. This CDR3 region has 13 residues. Germline values: CDR1 GTSNPN, CDR2 SVGIG (reference sequence). This CDR3 reads CAWSVTPAGTQYF. In DNA, the CDR3 is TGTGCCTGGAGCGTCACCCCGGCGGGCACGCAGTATTTT.

Points on this clone: Germline is not matched at one junction end, which may reflect a read error. The chain employs TRBV19 and TRBJ1-2; D may be TRBD1 (6 bases). The CDR3 is 12 amino acids. Germline lookup yields CDR1 LNHDA and CDR2 SQIVND (reference sequence). The CDR3 loop reads CASSMDSYGYTF. CDR3 DNA sequence: TGCGCCAGTAGTATGGACAGCTATGGCTACACCTTC. The full variable domain, completed using reference TRBV19 and TRBJ1-2, is DGGITQSPKYLFRKEGQNVTLSCEQNLNHDAMYWYRQDPGQGLRLIYYSQIVNDFQKGDIAEGYSVSREKKESFPLTVTSAQKNPTAFYLCASSMDSYGYTFGSGTRLTVV.

V usage is TRBV4-3 and J usage is TRBJ1-1, with D maybe TRBD1 (6 bases). Germline V gene lookup returns CDR1 LGHNA and CDR2 YSLEER. The V end lost 0 bases, the J end lost 7 bases, and 12 bases lay between the germline ends. The CDR3 runs 14 residues. The CDR3: CASSQDQGGDEAFF. CDR3 in DNA: TGCGCCAGCAGCCAAGATCAAGGGGGGGATGAAGCTTTCTTT.

CDR3 DNA: TGCAGCGTTGATTTAACACCTGGGGCCAACGTCCTGACTTTC. Encoded protein: CSVDLTPGANVLTF. The V call is TRBV29-1, the J call TRBJ2-6; D remains ambiguous. The V gene lost 3 bases and the J gene lost 2 bases, with 8 bases spanning the gap. Germline CDR1 is SQVTM and CDR2 is ANQGSEA. The CDR3 totals 14 residues.